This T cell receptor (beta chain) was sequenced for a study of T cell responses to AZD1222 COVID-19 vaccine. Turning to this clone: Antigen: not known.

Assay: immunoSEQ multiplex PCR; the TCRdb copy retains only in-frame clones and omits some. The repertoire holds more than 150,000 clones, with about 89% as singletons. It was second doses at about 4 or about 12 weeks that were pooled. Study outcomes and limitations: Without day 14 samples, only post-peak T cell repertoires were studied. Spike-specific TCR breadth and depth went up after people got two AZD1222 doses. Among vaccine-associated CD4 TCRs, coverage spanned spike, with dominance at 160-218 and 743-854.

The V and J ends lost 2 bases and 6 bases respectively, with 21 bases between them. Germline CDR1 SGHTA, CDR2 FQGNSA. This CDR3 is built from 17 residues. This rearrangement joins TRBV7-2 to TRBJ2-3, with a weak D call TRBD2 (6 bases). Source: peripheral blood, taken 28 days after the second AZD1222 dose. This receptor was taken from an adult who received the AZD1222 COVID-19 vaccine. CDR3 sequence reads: CASSLISGVRGLDTQYF. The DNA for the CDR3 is TGTGCCAGCAGCTTAATCTCCGGCGTACGGGGACTGGATACGCAGTATTTT.